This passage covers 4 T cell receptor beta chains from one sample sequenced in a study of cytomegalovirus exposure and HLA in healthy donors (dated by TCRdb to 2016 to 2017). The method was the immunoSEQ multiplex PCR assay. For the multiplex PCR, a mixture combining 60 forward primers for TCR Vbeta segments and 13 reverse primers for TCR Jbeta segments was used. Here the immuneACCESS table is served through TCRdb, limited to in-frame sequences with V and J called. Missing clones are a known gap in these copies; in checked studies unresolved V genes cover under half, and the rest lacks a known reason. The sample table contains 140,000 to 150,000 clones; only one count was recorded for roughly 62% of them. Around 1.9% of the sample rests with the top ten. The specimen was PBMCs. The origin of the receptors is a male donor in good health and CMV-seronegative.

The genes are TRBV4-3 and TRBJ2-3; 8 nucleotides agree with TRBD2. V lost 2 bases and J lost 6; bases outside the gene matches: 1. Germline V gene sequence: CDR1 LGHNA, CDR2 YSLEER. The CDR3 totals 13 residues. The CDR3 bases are TGCGCCAGCAGCCAACGCGGGGGGGATACGCAGTATTTT. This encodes CASSQRGGDTQYF.

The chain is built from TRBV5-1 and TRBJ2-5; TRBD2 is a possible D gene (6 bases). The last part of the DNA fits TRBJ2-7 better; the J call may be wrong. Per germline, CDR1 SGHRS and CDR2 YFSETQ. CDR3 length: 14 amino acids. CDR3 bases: TGCGCCAGCAGCTTAGAGCGGGCAGCCTACGAGCAGTACTTC. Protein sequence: CASSLERAAYEQYF.

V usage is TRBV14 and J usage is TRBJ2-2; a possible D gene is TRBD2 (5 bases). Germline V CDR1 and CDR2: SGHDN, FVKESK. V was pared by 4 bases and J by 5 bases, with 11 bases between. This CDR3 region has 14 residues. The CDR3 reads CASSPFRGTGELFF. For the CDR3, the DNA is TGTGCCAGCAGCCCGTTTCGGGGTACCGGGGAGCTGTTTTTT.

CDR3: CASSLRDRGYEQYF. The CDR3 DNA follows: TGTGCCAGCAGTTTACGGGACAGGGGCTACGAGCAGTACTTC. The rearrangement links TRBV6-5 to TRBJ2-7; 10 bases are shared with TRBD1. Trimming cost V 4 bases and J 3 bases; bases outside gene matches: 3. CDR1 and CDR2 from the germline V gene are MNHEY and SVGAGI. CDR3 length: 14 residues.